The 4 T cell receptor beta chains below come from one sample, sequenced in a study of cytomegalovirus exposure and HLA in healthy donors. The PCR was carried out with 60 Vbeta primers and 13 Jbeta primers. Clones were read by immunoSEQ multiplex PCR, and TCRdb kept only the in-frame ones, dropping some. This sample carries some 130,000 clones, approximately 84% of them seen once, and the ten largest clones take about 1.5%. Sequences were obtained from PBMCs. The receptors stem from a woman between 18 and 29 years old in good health and CMV-seronegative.

This chain uses TRBV5-1 with TRBJ2-7, with D possibly being TRBD2 (5 bases). CDR1 and CDR2 (germline): SGHRS, YFSETQ. The CDR3 spans 15 residues. V was pared by 4 bases and J by 3 bases, with 17 bases between. CDR3 sequence (DNA): TGCGCCAGCAGCCCGGACGGGATAGGAGACTACGAGCAGTACTTC. Translating gives CASSPDGIGDYEQYF. Looking up the rest from reference TRBV5-1 and TRBJ2-7 gives the full variable domain: KAGVTQTPRYLIKTRGQQVTLSCSPISGHRSVSWYQQTPGQGLQFLFEYFSETQRNKGNFPGRFSGRQFSNSRSEMNVSTLELGDSALYLCASSPDGIGDYEQYFGPGTRLTVT.

There are a few counts of this clone. The genes are TRBV10-3 and TRBJ2-1, with 7 nucleotides matching TRBD2. V dropped 8 bases and J dropped 0; count of bases not matched to a gene: 7. This CDR3 region has 15 residues. Germline V gene lookup returns CDR1 ENHRY and CDR2 SYGVKD. CDR3 coding DNA: TGTGCCATCTCCGCCGGGAGGTTCTCCTACAATGAGCAGTTCTTC. Translating gives CAISAGRFSYNEQFF.

The chain is built from TRBV4-1 and TRBJ2-1, with D uncertain. This CDR3 is built from 21 residues. In germline, CDR1 is MGHRA, CDR2 YSYEKL. V gave up 4 bases and J gave up 6 bases, with 34 bases separating them. In DNA form, the CDR3 reads TGCGCCAGCAGCCGTTTCAAGTCTATAGAAAGACCCCCCGCGGTTACCAATGAGCAGTTCTTC. It encodes CASSRFKSIERPPAVTNEQFF.

The chain has TRBV19 and TRBJ2-5; possibly TRBD2 for D (6 bases). Trimming removed 5 bases from V and 4 bases from J, with 14 bases in between. CDR3 size: 14 residues. Germline V CDR1 and CDR2: LNHDA, SQIVND (reference sequence). The CDR3 loop reads CASSPAPGGETQYF. The CDR3 DNA reads TGTGCCAGTAGTCCCGCCCCCGGGGGAGAGACCCAGTACTTC.